What follows are 9 T cell receptor beta chains derived from one specimen sequenced in a study of cytomegalovirus exposure and HLA in healthy donors. Measured with immunoSEQ multiplex PCR; TCRdb has only the in-frame clones, and not every one. The sample comprises roughly 330,000 clones, roughly nine tenths of which are singletons, and roughly 1.2% rests with the top ten. Input material: PBMCs. Source of these receptors: a woman in her thirties in good health and CMV-seropositive.

The rearrangement uses TRBV30 and TRBJ2-3; D not resolved. Germline CDR1 reads GTSNPN; CDR2 reads SVGIG (reference sequence). The CDR3 covers 12 residues. V lost 0 bases and J lost 7, with 8 bases in between. Here the CDR3 reads CAWSVKGNTQYF. The CDR3 DNA reads TGTGCCTGGAGTGTAAAAGGGAATACGCAGTATTTT. Filled out from reference TRBV30 and TRBJ2-3, the complete variable domain reads SQTIHQWPATLVQPVGSPLSLECTVEGTSNPNLYWYRQAAGRGLQLLFYSVGIGQISSEVPQNLSASRPQDRQFILSSKKLLLSDSGFYLCAWSVKGNTQYFGPGTRLTVL.

The chain links TRBV28 to TRBJ2-1; D is undetermined. In germline, CDR1 is MDHEN, CDR2 SYDVKM. The length of the CDR3 is 14 residues. The ends were cut back, 7 bases at V and 0 bases at J, with 10 bases in the middle. The CDR3 here is CASTTSSSYNEQFF. CDR3 DNA: TGTGCCAGCACCACATCGAGCTCCTACAATGAGCAGTTCTTC.

V and J are TRBV30 and TRBJ2-7, with a possible D match to TRBD1 (5 bases). Germline V gene data show CDR1 as GTSNPN and CDR2 as SVGIG (reference sequence). CDR3 length: 12 residues. With 1 base removed from V and 5 bases from J, the gap between germline ends came to 9 bases. This chain's CDR3 is CAWSGRVNEQYF. The CDR3 region has the DNA TGTGCCTGGAGTGGCAGGGTCAACGAGCAGTACTTC.

The J gene is TRBJ2-1, the V gene TRBV7-9, with D tentatively TRBD2 (5 bases). CDR3 length equals 14 residues. Trimming stripped 0 bases from V and 3 bases from J, with 6 bases between. Germline assignment: CDR1 SEHNR and CDR2 FQNEAQ (reference sequence). CDR3 region: CASSLALGYNEQFF. The CDR3 DNA is TGTGCCAGCAGCTTAGCACTAGGCTACAATGAGCAGTTCTTC.

The chain combines TRBV7-6 with TRBJ2-7, with a possible D match to TRBD2 (6 bases). Trimming removed 0 bases from V and 5 bases from J, with 11 bases in between. The germline V gene has CDR1 SGHVS and CDR2 FNYEAQ. The CDR3 contains 14 residues. The CDR3 loop reads CASSLAEGRDEQYF. The CDR3 DNA reads as TGTGCCAGCAGCTTAGCGGAGGGCAGGGACGAGCAGTACTTC.

The V gene is TRBV30, the J gene TRBJ1-3; 8 positions match TRBD1. V gave up 5 bases and J gave up 0 bases; unmatched junction bases: 6. The germline gives CDR1 GTSNPN, CDR2 SVGIG (reference sequence). The CDR3 has 15 amino acids. Written as DNA, the CDR3 is TGTGCCTGGGGGACACAGGGGGGCTCTGGAAACACCATATATTTT. Protein sequence: CAWGTQGGSGNTIYF.

The chain is built from TRBV4-1 and TRBJ1-4; 7 nucleotides line up with TRBD1. The trim removed 0 bases at V and 8 bases at J, leaving 6 bases unmatched. Germline CDR1 and CDR2: MGHRA and YSYEKL. The CDR3 runs 15 residues. The CDR3 region is CASSQEAGGGEKLFF. The CDR3 DNA sequence: TGCGCCAGCAGCCAAGAGGCAGGGGGTGGAGAAAAACTGTTTTTT.

The CDR3: CSVEWASNEQFF. CDR3 bases: TGCAGCGTTGAATGGGCTTCCAATGAGCAGTTCTTC. V usage is TRBV29-1 and J usage is TRBJ2-1; no firm D call. This CDR3 contains 12 residues. V lost 2 bases to trimming and J lost 6 bases, with 8 bases between them. Looked up from germline, CDR1 is SQVTM and CDR2 is ANQGSEA.

The V call is TRBV27, the J call TRBJ1-4; weak D call: TRBD1 (5 bases). CDR1 and CDR2 from the germline V gene are MNHEY and SMNVEV (reference sequence). Trimming left V 5 bases short and J 6 bases short, with 13 bases between. The CDR3 contains 14 residues. CDR3 amino acids: CASSHKTVHEKLFF. Here the CDR3 DNA reads TGTGCCAGCAGTCACAAGACAGTCCATGAAAAACTGTTTTTT.